Presented here are 2 T cell receptor beta chains from one specimen sequenced in a study of blood T cell repertoires in COVID-19. Clones were sequenced by immunoSEQ multiplex PCR, and TCRdb holds only the in-frame ones, with some missing. The sample lists 90,000 to 130,000 clones, approximately 78% occurring once. What was sequenced was peripheral blood. These receptors all stem from a man aged 65 to 85 with acute or convalescent COVID-19.

The chain carries TRBV9 and TRBJ1-2; D gene ambiguous. Germline V lookup: CDR1 SGDLS, CDR2 YYNGEE. The CDR3 is 15 amino acids. V lost 0 bases and J 3 bases, leaving 12 bases between the germline ends. The CDR3: CASSVAAGRDYGYTF. CDR3 DNA: TGTGCCAGCAGCGTAGCCGCGGGTCGGGACTATGGCTACACCTTC.

V gene TRBV30 combines with J gene TRBJ1-6; 9 bases are shared with TRBD1. Trimming took 2 bases from V and 7 from J; bases not matched to a gene: 3. The CDR3 spans 14 residues. Germline V lookup: CDR1 GTSNPN, CDR2 SVGIG (reference sequence). In nucleotides, the CDR3 is TGTGCCTGGAGTAACGGACAGGGGAATTCACCCCTCCACTTT. Amino acid sequence: CAWSNGQGNSPLHF. Filled out from reference TRBV30 and TRBJ1-6, the complete variable domain reads SQTIHQWPATLVQPVGSPLSLECTVEGTSNPNLYWYRQAAGRGLQLLFYSVGIGQISSEVPQNLSASRPQDRQFILSSKKLLLSDSGFYLCAWSNGQGNSPLHFGNGTRLTVT.